Listed below are T cell receptor beta chains from one sample, sequenced in a study of blood T cell repertoires in COVID-19. Method: immunoSEQ multiplex PCR; TCRdb's copy keeps in-frame clones and lacks some. The data show 300,000 or so clones, with about 85% seen just once and around 4% held by the top ten. Sequencing used peripheral blood. All receptors come from a woman aged 50 to 60 with active or convalescent COVID-19. CDR3s include the opening cysteine and the closing phenylalanine or tryptophan. The D gene is left open where the match is weak.

j_gene: TRBJ2-1; d_gene: TRBD1; v_gene: TRBV6-5; CDR3aa: CASSPDRVSYNEQFF
j_gene: TRBJ2-5; d_gene: TRBD1; v_gene: TRBV19; CDR3aa: CASSLASGGETQYF
j_gene: TRBJ2-1; d_gene: TRBD2; v_gene: TRBV19; CDR3aa: CASSKHPTSGSYNEQFF
j_gene: TRBJ1-6; d_gene: NA; v_gene: TRBV27; CDR3aa: CASSFRGNSPLHF
j_gene: TRBJ2-1; d_gene: TRBD2; v_gene: TRBV27; CDR3aa: CASSPGTSGRNNEQFF
j_gene: TRBJ2-7; d_gene: NA; v_gene: TRBV6-2/TRBV6-3; CDR3aa: CASSHHRTWDSSYEQYF
j_gene: TRBJ1-3; d_gene: NA; v_gene: TRBV15; CDR3aa: CATSRDGSSGNTIYF
j_gene: TRBJ2-1; d_gene: NA; v_gene: TRBV5-8; CDR3aa: CASSGLAANEQFF
j_gene: TRBJ2-7; d_gene: NA; v_gene: TRBV5-1; CDR3aa: CASSGGSYEQYF
j_gene: TRBJ1-1; d_gene: NA; v_gene: TRBV19; CDR3aa: CASSRQNRVKAFF
j_gene: TRBJ2-1; d_gene: TRBD2; v_gene: TRBV5-5; CDR3aa: CASSRGLTNYNEQFF
j_gene: TRBJ1-1; d_gene: TRBD1; v_gene: TRBV19; CDR3aa: CASLDRGAEAFF
j_gene: TRBJ1-1; d_gene: TRBD1; v_gene: TRBV27; CDR3aa: CASSLQGENTEAFF
j_gene: TRBJ1-5; d_gene: TRBD1; v_gene: TRBV19; CDR3aa: CASRTGGLGSNQPQHF
j_gene: TRBJ2-2; d_gene: TRBD2; v_gene: TRBV4-1; CDR3aa: CASSLLAGAFTGELFF
j_gene: TRBJ1-5; d_gene: TRBD1; v_gene: TRBV6-5; CDR3aa: CASSYDRGGNQPQHF
j_gene: TRBJ2-1; d_gene: NA; v_gene: TRBV7-9; CDR3aa: CAEGGWDEQFF
j_gene: TRBJ1-1; d_gene: TRBD1; v_gene: TRBV5-4; CDR3aa: CASSSRTGGALNTEAFF
j_gene: TRBJ1-3; d_gene: NA; v_gene: TRBV5-1; CDR3aa: CASSSWGGRTLSGNTIYF
j_gene: TRBJ2-1; d_gene: NA; v_gene: TRBV20-1; CDR3aa: CSAQGNEQFF
j_gene: TRBJ2-1; d_gene: NA; v_gene: TRBV9; CDR3aa: CASSERSAPNNEQFF
j_gene: TRBJ1-2; d_gene: NA; v_gene: TRBV7-9; CDR3aa: CASSSKWQKANYGYTF
j_gene: TRBJ1-2; d_gene: TRBD1; v_gene: TRBV28; CDR3aa: CASSPTTLDRGYGYTF
j_gene: TRBJ2-2; d_gene: TRBD2; v_gene: TRBV19; CDR3aa: CASSILAGTGELFF
j_gene: TRBJ2-1; d_gene: TRBD2; v_gene: TRBV6-6; CDR3aa: CASSWGGKTYNEQFF
j_gene: TRBJ1-6; d_gene: NA; v_gene: TRBV11-2; CDR3aa: CASSLSGGKSPLHF
j_gene: TRBJ1-5; d_gene: NA; v_gene: TRBV4-1; CDR3aa: CASSHGRSGNQPQHF
j_gene: TRBJ2-5; d_gene: NA; v_gene: TRBV7-3; CDR3aa: CASSSTGIQETQYF
j_gene: TRBJ1-1; d_gene: NA; v_gene: TRBV6-5; CDR3aa: CASTREVGTEAFF
j_gene: TRBJ1-1; d_gene: TRBD1; v_gene: TRBV2; CDR3aa: CASIRRDRGRFGNTEAFF
j_gene: TRBJ2-7; d_gene: NA; v_gene: TRBV7-9; CDR3aa: CASSQSGRREQYF
j_gene: TRBJ2-4; d_gene: TRBD2; v_gene: TRBV4-2; CDR3aa: CATSQEGLAGGGSKNIQYF
j_gene: TRBJ2-7; d_gene: NA; v_gene: TRBV12-3/TRBV12-4; CDR3aa: CASSLATGYEQYF
j_gene: TRBJ2-1; d_gene: TRBD2; v_gene: TRBV20-1; CDR3aa: CSASALGGSNLGNEQFF
j_gene: TRBJ2-1; d_gene: TRBD2; v_gene: TRBV9; CDR3aa: CASSVGSGSENNEQFF
j_gene: TRBJ2-1; d_gene: TRBD2; v_gene: TRBV3-1/TRBV3-2; CDR3aa: CASSPPGGRSYNEQFF
j_gene: TRBJ2-7; d_gene: NA; v_gene: TRBV7-9; CDR3aa: CASSLEASWVREQYF
j_gene: TRBJ1-5; d_gene: TRBD1; v_gene: TRBV28; CDR3aa: CASSLPSLLSGGNQPQHF
j_gene: TRBJ1-5; d_gene: NA; v_gene: TRBV10-2; CDR3aa: CASSSDSNQPQHF
j_gene: TRBJ1-1; d_gene: TRBD1; v_gene: TRBV2; CDR3aa: CASSEPEGQEAFF
j_gene: TRBJ1-2; d_gene: TRBD1; v_gene: TRBV4-1; CDR3aa: CASSQTGGVYYGYTF
j_gene: TRBJ2-7; d_gene: NA; v_gene: TRBV6-6; CDR3aa: CASSYSGAARSYEQYF
j_gene: TRBJ2-1; d_gene: TRBD2; v_gene: TRBV20-1; CDR3aa: CSASFGRGSNEQFF
j_gene: TRBJ1-1; d_gene: NA; v_gene: TRBV5-1; CDR3aa: CASSFSGRMNTEAFF
j_gene: TRBJ1-5; d_gene: TRBD1; v_gene: TRBV28; CDR3aa: CASSLLGTGLASNQPQHF
j_gene: TRBJ2-1; d_gene: TRBD2; v_gene: TRBV19; CDR3aa: CASSRGTSGRVFNEQFF
j_gene: TRBJ1-6; d_gene: TRBD1; v_gene: TRBV5-1; CDR3aa: CASSMETGTGGGSSPLHF